The clone carrying this T cell receptor beta chain turned up a few times. Generated by immunoSEQ multiplex PCR, the TCRdb table keeps only in-frame clones and is missing some. The profile covers 300,000 to 400,000 clones, with about 90% appearing a single time and about 6.3% taken by the ten largest. CDR1 MNHEY and CDR2 SVGEGT come from the germline V gene. This CDR3 contains 16 residues. V lost 2 bases and J lost 1; bases outside the gene matches: 5. These data come from a study of blood T cell repertoires in COVID-19. Study-wide background: The analysed material was cDNA or gDNA that came from T cells, B-cell-depleted T cells, or PBMCs.

Seattle's enrolled individuals joined amid active infection and were then monitored longitudinally. The TCR comes from a woman aged 45-65 years with COVID-19, enrolled during active disease. The rearrangement uses TRBV6-2 or TRBV6-3 and TRBJ2-1; 7 bases are shared with TRBD1. The sample taken for sequencing was peripheral blood. This CDR3 reads CASSYQWDSSYNEQFF. Here the CDR3 DNA reads TGTGCCAGCAGTTACCAGTGGGACAGTTCCTACAATGAGCAGTTCTTC.